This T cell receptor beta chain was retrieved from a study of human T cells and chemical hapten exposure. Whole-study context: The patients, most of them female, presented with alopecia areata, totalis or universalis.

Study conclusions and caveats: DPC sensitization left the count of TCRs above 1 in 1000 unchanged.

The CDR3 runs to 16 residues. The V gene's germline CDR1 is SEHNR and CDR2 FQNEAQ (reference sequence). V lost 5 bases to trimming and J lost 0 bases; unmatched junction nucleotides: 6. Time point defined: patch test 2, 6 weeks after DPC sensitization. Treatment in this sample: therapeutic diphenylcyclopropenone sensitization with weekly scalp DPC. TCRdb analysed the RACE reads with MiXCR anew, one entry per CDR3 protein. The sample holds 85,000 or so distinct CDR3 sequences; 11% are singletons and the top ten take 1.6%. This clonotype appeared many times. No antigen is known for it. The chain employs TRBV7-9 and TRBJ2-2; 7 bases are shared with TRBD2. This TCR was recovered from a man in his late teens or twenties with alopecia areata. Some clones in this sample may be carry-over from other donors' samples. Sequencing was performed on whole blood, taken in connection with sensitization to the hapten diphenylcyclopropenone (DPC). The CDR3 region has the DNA TGTGCCAGCAGCGGGAAAGCGGGGACGAACACCGGGGAGCTGTTTTTT. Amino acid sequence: CASSGKAGTNTGELFF.